These 15 T cell receptor beta chains were sequenced from one sample in a study of cytomegalovirus exposure and HLA in healthy donors. Primers: 60 Vbeta forward and 13 Jbeta reverse. The protocol was immunoSEQ multiplex PCR, while the TCRdb copy is restricted to in-frame clones and leaves out a portion. Of around 190,000 clones in the sample, about 83% were seen once. Sequenced: PBMCs. The receptors originated from a female donor in good health and CMV-seronegative.

The V and J genes are TRBV21-1 and TRBJ1-5. TRBV21-1 is deemed a pseudogene. The CDR3 sequence is 15 residues long. CDR3 in DNA: TGTGCCAGCAGCAAATTCGGGTTTAGCAATCAGCCCCAGCATTTT. This gives the protein CASSKFGFSNQPQHF.

V gene TRBV5-1 combines with J gene TRBJ1-2, with D uncertain. The V and J ends lost 0 bases and 8 bases respectively, with 14 bases between them. CDR3 length: 14 amino acids. CDR1 SGHRS and CDR2 YFSETQ come from the germline V gene. The DNA for the CDR3 is TGCGCCAGCAGCTTGGGGTTATTCTGGCTCGGCTACACCTTC. This encodes CASSLGLFWLGYTF.

This clone came up a few times. The gene calls are TRBV21-1 and TRBJ1-2; the listed D gene, TRBD1, was not tested against the DNA. TRBV21-1 is given as a pseudogene. The CDR3 contains 18 residues. The CDR3 sequence is CASSPSTRDTASSYGYTF. The CDR3 DNA follows: TGTGCCAGCAGCCCCTCCACCCGGGACACCGCTTCATCGTATGGCTACACCTTC.

This clone has just a few counts. This same CDR3 is encoded by further DNA sequences in the sample. This chain joins TRBV5-5 and TRBJ1-1, with 8 bases that match TRBD1. CDR3 length: 12 residues. Germline lookup yields CDR1 SGHKS and CDR2 YYEKEE (reference sequence). V was pared by 2 bases and J by 11 bases, with 5 bases of the junction left unmatched. DNA for the CDR3: TGTGCCAGCAGCTTAGGACAGGGTCGGGCTTTCTTT. Its protein product is CASSLGQGRAFF. The variable domain in full, with the rest retrieved from reference TRBV5-5 and TRBJ1-1, is DAGVTQSPTHLIKTRGQQVTLRCSPISGHKSVSWYQQVLGQGPQFIFQYYEKEERGRGNFPDRFSARQFPNYSSELNVNALLLGDSALYLCASSLGQGRAFFGQGTRLTVV.

The rearrangement uses TRBV15 and TRBJ2-5; 11 nucleotides agree with TRBD1. This CDR3 contains 16 residues. Per germline, CDR1 LNHNV and CDR2 YYDKDF (reference sequence). V was clipped by 1 base and J by 7 bases; unmatched bases: 8. Written as DNA, the CDR3 is TGTGCCACCAGCAGAGGGGGACAGGGGGGAGTGGGGACCCAGTACTTC. The encoded protein is CATSRGGQGGVGTQYF.

The chain employs TRBV7-9 and TRBJ2-1; 7 nucleotides line up with TRBD2. V lost 5 bases, J lost 9 bases, and 13 bases stayed unmatched. This CDR3 has 15 residues. The germline CDR1 and CDR2 sequences are SEHNR and FQNEAQ (reference sequence). The CDR3 coding sequence is TGTGCCAGCAGCAACCCTTGGGGGGGGAACACTGAGCAGTTCTTC. It is translated as CASSNPWGGNTEQFF.

The rearrangement links TRBV2 to TRBJ2-1, with D perhaps TRBD2 (6 bases). V lost 6 bases and J lost 6, with 15 bases in between. The germline V gene encodes CDR1 SNHLY and CDR2 FYNNEI. This CDR3 spans 14 amino acids. The CDR3 sequence: CASSGTFYLNEQFF. The CDR3 DNA reads TGTGCCAGCAGCGGGACTTTTTACCTCAATGAGCAGTTCTTC.

This chain joins TRBV2 and TRBJ2-7; no clear D. Trimming removed 11 bases from V and 0 bases from J, with 11 bases in between. CDR3 length equals 12 residues. Germline V gene lookup returns CDR1 SNHLY and CDR2 FYNNEI. CDR3 DNA: TGTGCCGATTCAGGTAGCTCCTACGAGCAGTACTTC. Translation: CADSGSSYEQYF.

The rearrangement uses TRBV11-3 and TRBJ1-1, with 8 bases identical to TRBD1. V shed 3 bases and J 3 bases; nucleotides not matched to a gene: 0. Germline CDR1 is SGHNT and CDR2 is YENEEA. The CDR3 spans 13 residues. This CDR3 reads CASSLDRDTEAFF. For the CDR3, the DNA is TGTGCCAGCAGCTTGGACAGGGACACTGAAGCTTTCTTT.

This chain links TRBV6-5 with TRBJ1-5; D ambiguous. The CDR3 contains 13 residues. The V gene's germline CDR1 is MNHEY and CDR2 SVGAGI. V was clipped by 6 bases and J by 6 bases, with 12 bases between them. In DNA form, the CDR3 reads TGTGCCAGCAGAGGTGGAGTGCTTCAGCCCCAGCATTTT. Translation: CASRGGVLQPQHF.

The rearrangement uses TRBV27 and TRBJ1-2; TRBD1 matches 7 bases. Germline CDR1 MNHEY, CDR2 SMNVEV (reference sequence). The V gene end was trimmed by 2 bases and the J gene end by 6 bases; junction bases not matched to a gene: 3. CDR3 size: 13 residues. The CDR3 region has the DNA TGTGCCAGCAGTTTAGTAGGGGGCGATGGCTACACCTTC. As protein: CASSLVGGDGYTF.

V gene TRBV9 combines with J gene TRBJ2-3; 12 bases agree with TRBD1. CDR3 length: 16 amino acids. Trimming cost V 4 bases and J 7 bases; bases outside gene matches: 10. Germline CDR1 is SGDLS and CDR2 is YYNGEE. The CDR3 coding sequence is TGTGCCAGCAGCCTTACCGGGACAGGGGGCGCGAATACGCAGTATTTT. Translating gives CASSLTGTGGANTQYF.

The chain is built from TRBV9 and TRBJ2-2; 9 bases are a match to TRBD2. This CDR3 is built from 18 residues. With 0 bases clipped from V and 4 bases from J, the junction kept 10 bases outside the gene matches. Germline assignment: CDR1 SGDLS and CDR2 YYNGEE. Here the CDR3 reads CASSVATGAGGFTGELFF. CDR3 bases: TGTGCCAGCAGCGTAGCTACTGGAGCGGGGGGATTCACCGGGGAGCTGTTTTTT.

The rearrangement uses TRBV18 and TRBJ1-5; 7 bases are shared with TRBD1. After removal of 2 bases from V and 9 bases from J, the junction contained 4 bases not matched to a gene. The CDR3 contains 13 residues. Germline lookup yields CDR1 KGHSH and CDR2 LQKENI. CDR3: CASSPDRDGPQHF. The CDR3 coding sequence is TGTGCCAGCTCACCAGACAGGGATGGGCCCCAGCATTTT.

This clone was seen more than once but under ten times. The rearrangement uses TRBV27 and TRBJ2-7, with no clear D. Germline loops: CDR1 MNHEY, CDR2 SMNVEV (reference sequence). V was pared by 0 bases and J by 7 bases, with 16 bases between. The CDR3 has 15 residues. Written as DNA, the CDR3 is TGTGCCAGCAGTTTATCCTCCCGACTCTTAGAGGAGCAGTACTTC. This encodes CASSLSSRLLEEQYF.